This is a list of T cell receptor beta chains from one sample in a study of technical replicates of blood from several donors. The table came from immunoSEQ multiplex PCR; TCRdb's copy has only in-frame clones and leaves some out. The profile shows 75,000 to 90,000 clones, more than 85% of them singletons. Sequenced: T cells isolated from PBMCs. The receptors shown here come from a human donor in good health. Both conserved end residues are part of each CDR3. A D gene is named only where the DNA matches it firmly. Where a row states a size, it is once, few, many or the class of an expanded clone; other rows omit it.

j_gene | d_gene | abundance | v_gene | CDR3nt | CDR3aa
TRBJ1-2 | NA | NA | TRBV7-2 | TGTGCCAGCAGCGGATCCGGGACACCTAAAGCTAACTATGGCTACACCTTC | CASSGSGTPKANYGYTF
TRBJ2-2 | TRBD2 | NA | TRBV28 | TGTGCCAGCAGTTTATCCCGATGGACTAGCGGCCCGAACACCGGGGAGCTGTTTTTT | CASSLSRWTSGPNTGELFF
TRBJ1-1 | NA | NA | TRBV6-1 | TGTGCCAGCAGTGAAGCACCGGTGAATGCTGAAGCTTTCTTT | CASSEAPVNAEAFF
TRBJ1-4 | NA | NA | TRBV7-2 | TGTGCCAGCAGCTTACAGGGATCAACTAATGAAAAACTGTTTTTT | CASSLQGSTNEKLFF
TRBJ1-1 | NA | NA | TRBV29-1 | TGCAGCGTTGGCGGGAATGAAGCTTTCTTT | CSVGGNEAFF
TRBJ1-1 | NA | NA | TRBV27 | TGTGCCAGCAGTTTATCCCACCGGGTCACTGAAGCTTTCTTT | CASSLSHRVTEAFF
TRBJ2-7 | NA | NA | TRBV13 | TGTGCCAGCAGCTTAGAGTCAGGGAACGAGCAGTACTTC | CASSLESGNEQYF
TRBJ1-1 | TRBD1 | NA | TRBV11-2 | TGTGCCAGCAGCTTTTTGGGACAGGGGGCGAAATGGGACACTGAAGCTTTCTTT | CASSFLGQGAKWDTEAFF
TRBJ2-7 | TRBD1 | NA | TRBV29-1 | TGCAGCGTTACGGGTCTAAACAGGGGGCACTCCTACGAGCAGTACTTC | CSVTGLNRGHSYEQYF
TRBJ1-2 | NA | NA | TRBV7-9 | TGTGCCAGCAGCGCGACCCCCCGGGAGAGGAACTATGGCTACACCTTC | CASSATPRERNYGYTF
TRBJ2-3 | NA | NA | TRBV27 | TGTGCCAGCAGTGTCATCGAACAGGGGGGGGATACGCAGTATTTT | CASSVIEQGGDTQYF
TRBJ1-2 | NA | NA | TRBV4-3 | TGCGCCAGCAGCCAAGATACAGGGCCGGCTGGCTACACCTTC | CASSQDTGPAGYTF
TRBJ2-7 | NA | NA | TRBV5-6 | TGTGCCAGCAGCTCCCCTCTCGAGCAGTACTTC | CASSSPLEQYF
TRBJ1-1 | NA | NA | TRBV7-6 | TGTGCCAGCAGCTTAGGATCACCGGGAAGTGGGAACACTGAAGCTTTCTTT | CASSLGSPGSGNTEAFF
TRBJ1-1 | TRBD1 | NA | TRBV5-6 | TGTGCCAGCAGCTCGCCCGACAGGGCGAACACTGAAGCTTTCTTT | CASSSPDRANTEAFF
TRBJ2-3 | TRBD2 | NA | TRBV5-4 | TGTGCCAGCAGCTCCCTCTTGGCTCTCTCTAGCGGGACAACAGATACGCAGTATTTT | CASSSLLALSSGTTDTQYF
TRBJ2-1 | NA | NA | TRBV2 | TGTGCCAGCAGTTCTCCCCGGTTCTCGGACTGGTCTAGCTCCTACAATGAGCAGTTCTTC | CASSSPRFSDWSSSYNEQFF
TRBJ2-7 | TRBD1 | NA | TRBV6-6 | TGTGCCAGCAAGGCCGGACAGGGGGCCTACGAGCAGTACTTC | CASKAGQGAYEQYF
TRBJ2-7 | NA | NA | TRBV19 | TGTGCCAGTAGTATAGATGGGACTTTGTACGAGCAGTACTTC | CASSIDGTLYEQYF
TRBJ2-7 | NA | NA | TRBV7-9 | TGTGCCAGCAGCCCGGGAGACGAGCAGTACTTC | CASSPGDEQYF
TRBJ2-1 | NA | once | TRBV2 | TGTGCCAGCAGTCGTCAGGGGGGCAATGAGCAGTTCTTC | CASSRQGGNEQFF
TRBJ2-1 | TRBD2 | NA | TRBV20-1 | TGCAGTACCCCCGGGGGGGAGCAGTTCTTC | CSTPGGEQFF
TRBJ1-5 | TRBD1 | NA | TRBV28 | TGTGCCAGCTTCTTGGGACAGGGCAATCAGCCCCAGCATTTT | CASFLGQGNQPQHF
TRBJ1-3 | NA | NA | TRBV7-3 | TGTGCCAGCAGCAAAAGGGGCGGACAGACAACTGGAAACACCATATATTTT | CASSKRGGQTTGNTIYF
TRBJ1-1 | TRBD1 | NA | TRBV18 | TGTGCCAGCTCACGCGACAGGGGGCGGAACACTGAAGCTTTCTTT | CASSRDRGRNTEAFF
TRBJ2-1 | NA | NA | TRBV19 | TGTGCCAGTAGTATACTTCCCAATCGAGGTAATGAGCAGTTCTTC | CASSILPNRGNEQFF
TRBJ2-5 | TRBD1 | NA | TRBV29-1 | TGCAGCGGGGGAACAGGGGGCCATGAGACCCAGTACTTC | CSGGTGGHETQYF
TRBJ2-5 | NA | NA | TRBV18 | TGTGCCAGCCTGTACCAAGAGACCCAGTACTTC | CASLYQETQYF
TRBJ2-3 | TRBD1 | NA | TRBV10-3 | TGTGCCATCAGCAGGGACAGTCCAGATACGCAGTATTTT | CAISRDSPDTQYF
TRBJ1-1 | NA | NA | TRBV6-6 | TGTGCCAGCAGTTACTCAACACCTCTCTGGACTGAAGCTTTCTTT | CASSYSTPLWTEAFF
TRBJ2-5 | TRBD1 | NA | TRBV25-1 | TGTGCCAGCAGTGAATGGACCCAGGGGGCAGAGACCCAGTACTTC | CASSEWTQGAETQYF
TRBJ2-7 | NA | NA | TRBV9 | TGTGCCAGCAGCGTAGCTGTGGGGCAAGAGCAGTACTTC | CASSVAVGQEQYF
TRBJ2-1 | NA | NA | TRBV9 | TGTGCCAGCAGCCTGGACACCCACAATGAGCAGTTCTTC | CASSLDTHNEQFF
TRBJ2-2 | NA | NA | TRBV27 | TGTGCCAGCACGTGGCAGGAGAACACCGGGGAGCTGTTTTTT | CASTWQENTGELFF
TRBJ1-2 | TRBD1 | NA | TRBV29-1 | TGCAGCGCCACCCTCGGGACAGCTTATGGCTACACCTTC | CSATLGTAYGYTF
TRBJ2-1 | TRBD2 | NA | TRBV29-1 | TGCAGCGTTTTACTAGCGGGAGCGGGTGAGCAGTTCTTC | CSVLLAGAGEQFF
TRBJ2-3 | NA | NA | TRBV25-1 | TGTGCCAGCAGTGAGGTCGGGGTCATGACGCAGTATTTT | CASSEVGVMTQYF
TRBJ1-1 | TRBD1 | NA | TRBV6-4 | TGTGCCAGCAGCCGACAGGGGGACACTGAAGCTTTCTTT | CASSRQGDTEAFF
TRBJ2-1 | NA | NA | TRBV13 | TGTGCCAGCAGCCCCATGGGGAGCTCCTACAATGAGCAGTTCTTC | CASSPMGSSYNEQFF
TRBJ2-3 | NA | NA | TRBV29-1 | TGCAGCGTTGAACGGGTCCCCGATAATACGCAGTATTTT | CSVERVPDNTQYF
TRBJ1-5 | NA | NA | TRBV28 | TGTGCCAGCAGCCCCCATGGCAATCAGCCCCAGCATTTT | CASSPHGNQPQHF
TRBJ2-4 | TRBD2 | NA | TRBV27 | TGTGCCAGCAGCCTGAGGTCCTATCTAGCGGGGGTCAAAAACATTCAGTACTTC | CASSLRSYLAGVKNIQYF
TRBJ2-1 | NA | NA | TRBV9 | TGTGCCAGCAGCGTAGCCCTAGTCGTCAATGAGCAGTTCTTC | CASSVALVVNEQFF